What follows are 12 T cell receptor beta chains derived from one specimen sequenced in a study (dated by TCRdb to about 2015). CD4+CD25+CD127-/low cells were isolated as Tregs. Libraries came from 5' RACE. Instrument on record: Illumina MiSeq. TCRdb ran its own pipeline on the public reads, namely fastp trimming at Q25 and MiXCR clone calling, and kept in-frame beta chains. Every CDR3 protein is listed once, alongside the most common genes and DNA of its rows. The sample profile shows about 43,000 distinct CDR3 sequences; roughly 20% of them were found once. Jointly, the top ten make up about 3.9% of the sample. What was sequenced was Tregs sorted from a lymph node. These receptors were collected from a female donor with breast cancer.

This clonotype was counted a few times. The V and J genes are TRBV20-1 and TRBJ2-7; no firm D call. The CDR3 length is 13 residues. Trimming pared 0 bases from V and 4 bases from J, leaving 10 bases between. Germline V gene lookup returns CDR1 DFQATT and CDR2 SNEGSKA (reference sequence). The CDR3 spells CSARELQGYEQYF. CDR3 nucleotide sequence: TGCAGTGCTAGAGAACTTCAAGGTTACGAGCAGTACTTC.

For this clonotype: Since a much larger clone is just one base distant, this may be a read error. This chain connects TRBV6-2 or TRBV6-3 to TRBJ2-2; 8 nucleotides line up with TRBD1. Germline V gene lookup returns CDR1 MNHEY and CDR2 SVGEGT. CDR3 length: 16 residues. The CDR3 nucleotides read TGTGCCAGCAGCCTCAACCAGGGGGCGGCCACCGGGAAGCTGTTTTTT. This encodes CASSLNQGAATGKLFF.

The chain links TRBV24-1 to TRBJ2-3; D not resolved. The CDR3 extends over 13 amino acids. The V end lost 2 bases, the J end lost 4 bases, and 6 bases lay between the germline ends. Germline V gene lookup returns CDR1 KGHDR and CDR2 SFDVKD. CDR3 loop: CATSDYWADTQYF. CDR3 in DNA: TGTGCCACCAGTGATTACTGGGCAGATACGCAGTATTTT.

This clonotype was counted ten times or more. The gene calls are TRBV4-3 and TRBJ2-7, with 11 bases that match TRBD2. V was clipped by 1 base and J by 5 bases; unmatched bases: 7. The germline gives CDR1 LGHNA, CDR2 YSLEER. The CDR3 length is 16 residues. The CDR3 nucleotides are TGCGCCAGCAGCCAAGGGCAACTAGCGGGAGCCAACGAGCAGTACTTC. Encoded protein: CASSQGQLAGANEQYF.

V is TRBV7-9 and J is TRBJ1-5; D ambiguous. The CDR3 length is 16 residues. Between the trimmed V and J ends, which lost 4 bases and 1 base, there was a span of 14 bases. Germline CDR1 SEHNR, CDR2 FQNEAQ (reference sequence). Here the CDR3 DNA reads TGTGCCAGCAGCTCCAAGTCGGATCAAAGCAATCAGCCCCAGCATTTT. The encoded protein is CASSSKSDQSNQPQHF.

The chain uses TRBV4-2 and TRBJ1-5, with D perhaps matching TRBD1 (5 bases). The CDR3 is 17 residues long. The ends were cut back, 0 bases at V and 7 bases at J, with 19 bases in the middle. Germline loops: CDR1 LGHNA, CDR2 YNFKEQ. The CDR3 sequence is CASSQDFREASQQPQHF. In DNA form, the CDR3 reads TGTGCCAGCAGCCAAGATTTCAGGGAGGCTAGTCAGCAGCCCCAGCATTTT.

The table lists this clonotype with a few counts. This chain links TRBV25-1 with TRBJ2-2, with D unresolved. This CDR3 is built from 17 residues. Per germline, CDR1 MGHDK and CDR2 SYGVNS. Trimming took 0 bases from V and 8 from J, leaving 19 bases between them. CDR3: CASSEYMVGSSEGELFF. The CDR3 bases are TGTGCCAGCAGTGAATATATGGTGGGATCATCCGAGGGGGAGCTGTTTTTT.

This clonotype was picked up many times. This sequence joins TRBV25-1 and TRBJ1-2, with D possibly being TRBD1 (6 bases). Germline V lookup: CDR1 MGHDK, CDR2 SYGVNS. The CDR3 totals 11 residues. Trimming removed 7 bases at V and 6 bases at J, with 9 bases between. CDR3 coding DNA: TGTGCCAGCAAGGACAGTAATGGCTACACCTTC. As protein: CASKDSNGYTF.

The V gene is TRBV28, the J gene TRBJ1-1; no clear D gene. Germline V gene sequence: CDR1 MDHEN, CDR2 SYDVKM. Trimming left V 2 bases short and J 3 bases short, with 10 bases between. The CDR3 runs to 14 residues. CDR3 sequence (DNA): TGTGCCAGCAGTTTAGCTGGGAGGGACACTGAAGCTTTCTTT. Its protein is CASSLAGRDTEAFF. Full variable domain (missing parts from reference TRBV28 and TRBJ1-1): DVKVTQSSRYLVKRTGEKVFLECVQDMDHENMFWYRQDPGLGLRLIYFSYDVKMKEKGDIPEGYSVSREKKERFSLILESASTNQTSMYLCASSLAGRDTEAFFGQGTRLTVV.

V usage is TRBV7-9 and J usage is TRBJ2-7; a possible D gene is TRBD1 (6 bases). Germline-derived CDR1 and CDR2 are SEHNR and FQNEAQ (reference sequence). V dropped 6 bases and J dropped 5 bases, with 20 bases sitting between them. This CDR3 region has 15 residues. The CDR3 loop reads CASRLTGQLDHEQYF. The CDR3 nucleotides are TGTGCCAGCAGGCTCACAGGGCAGTTAGACCACGAGCAGTACTTC. Filled out from reference TRBV7-9 and TRBJ2-7, the complete variable domain reads DTGVSQNPRHKITKRGQNVTFRCDPISEHNRLYWYRQTLGQGPEFLTYFQNEAQLEKSRLLSDRFSAERPKGSFSTLEIQRTEQGDSAMYLCASRLTGQLDHEQYFGPGTRLTVT.

The chain recombines TRBV9 with TRBJ2-2; TRBD2 agrees at 8 bases. The trim removed 0 bases at V and 5 bases at J, leaving 3 bases unmatched. The CDR3 sequence is 15 residues long. The germline gives CDR1 SGDLS, CDR2 YYNGEE. The CDR3 region has the DNA TGTGCCAGCAGCGTAGCCAGCGGGAGAACCGGGGAGCTGTTTTTT. This sequence encodes CASSVASGRTGELFF.

As for this clonotype: A much larger clone differs by one base, so this may be a read error. The gene calls are TRBV4-2 and TRBJ2-3; tentatively, D is TRBD2 (6 bases). Germline CDR1 is LGHNA and CDR2 is YNFKEQ. The CDR3 totals 17 residues. CDR3 sequence (DNA): TGTGCCAGCAGCCCACCCCGGGGGTCTGAAGACCCGGATACGCGGTATTTT. Translated, it gives CASSPPRGSEDPDTRYF.